A single sample is the source of the 22 T cell receptor beta chains below, sequenced in a study of response to subunit inactivated influenza vaccine. MiXCR, run by TCRdb on the RT-PCR reads, gives a single entry per CDR3 protein. Of more than 450,000 distinct CDR3 sequences detected, 10% to 12% appear once; the ten largest clones hold 11%. These sequences were also reported in another study, on T cells expressing NK-cell markers. That work adds: Making the TCR beta cDNA relied on 5'RACE template switching with UMIs.

The specimen comprised PBMCs from blood, sampled on the day of vaccination. These receptors originate from a man over 45 who received an inactivated influenza vaccine.

This clonotype was counted ten times or more. This chain links TRBV27 with TRBJ2-1; D is unresolved. The CDR3 extends over 14 amino acids. V was trimmed by 0 bases and J by 6 bases, leaving 9 bases between them. The V gene's germline CDR1 is MNHEY and CDR2 SMNVEV (reference sequence). The CDR3 bases are TGTGCCAGCAGTTTATCGGTAAAAACCAATGAGCAGTTCTTC. Residues: CASSLSVKTNEQFF.

This clonotype showed up just a few times. For the CDR3, the DNA is TGCGCCAGCAGCGTAGACATAGGGGGTGCCTACAATGAGCAGTTCTTC. Its protein product is CASSVDIGGAYNEQFF. The chain recombines TRBV5-1 with TRBJ2-1; tentatively, D is TRBD1 (6 bases). V was shortened by 4 bases and J by 2 bases, with 16 bases between the two germline ends. Looked up from germline, CDR1 is SGHRS and CDR2 is YFSETQ. The CDR3 covers 16 residues.

The chain combines TRBV6-2 or TRBV6-3 with TRBJ2-7; no clear D gene. V shed 0 bases and J shed 4 bases, with 16 bases lying between them. The CDR3 extends over 16 amino acids. Germline V CDR1 and CDR2: MNHEY, SVGEGT. This CDR3 is CASSYSIHQELYEQYF. The DNA of the CDR3 is TGTGCCAGCAGTTACTCGATTCATCAGGAGTTATACGAGCAGTACTTC.

This clonotype was seen a handful of times. As DNA, the CDR3 is TGTGCCAGCAGGACCTCATGGCAGGGTGGCGTCCACGAGCAGTACTTC. Translation gives CASRTSWQGGVHEQYF. The chain carries TRBV28 and TRBJ2-7; D possibly corresponds to TRBD1 (5 bases). The CDR3 is 16 amino acids. V gave up 6 bases and J gave up 5 bases, with 23 bases separating them. In germline, CDR1 is MDHEN, CDR2 SYDVKM.

This clonotype was seen ten or more times. The chain joins TRBV11-1 to TRBJ2-2; 7 bases fit TRBD1. The CDR3 has 18 residues. The ends lost 5 bases at V and 0 bases at J; junction bases unmatched: 12. Germline-derived CDR1 and CDR2 are SGHAT and FQDESV (reference sequence). The CDR3: CASSRPRTGGANTGELFF. The CDR3 region has the DNA TGTGCCAGCAGCCGACCTAGGACAGGAGGCGCGAACACCGGGGAGCTGTTTTTT.

This clonotype was picked up many times. The chain recombines TRBV7-8 with TRBJ1-1; a weak D match, TRBD1 (6 bases). Trimming took 5 bases from V and 5 from J, leaving 24 bases between them. There are 17 residues in the CDR3. Germline-derived CDR1 and CDR2 are SGHVS and FQNEAQ. Here the CDR3 reads CASSPQGRGPSGTEAFF. CDR3 sequence (DNA): TGTGCCAGCAGCCCCCAGGGGCGGGGTCCTTCGGGAACTGAAGCTTTCTTT.

The V gene is TRBV7-2, the J gene TRBJ2-3; TRBD2 matches 7 bases. The junction had 6 bases not matched to a gene; V was cut back by 3 bases and J by 0 bases. The CDR3 contains 16 residues. Germline CDR1 is SGHTA and CDR2 is FQGNSA. The CDR3 reads CASSFVGGGSTDTQYF. The CDR3 DNA reads as TGTGCCAGCAGCTTTGTTGGGGGAGGGAGCACAGATACGCAGTATTTT.

This clonotype has more than one count but fewer than ten. The chain uses TRBV3-1 and TRBJ1-1, with 7 bases that match TRBD1. V was clipped by 4 bases and J by 1 base; unmatched bases: 9. Germline V lookup: CDR1 LGHDT, CDR2 YNNKEL (reference sequence). CDR3 length: 16 residues. CDR3 amino acids: CASSRIDRDANTEAFF. CDR3 in DNA: TGTGCCAGCAGCCGAATCGACAGGGATGCGAACACTGAAGCTTTCTTT.

The chain employs TRBV2 and TRBJ2-7; TRBD1 aligns across 11 bases. V was clipped by 6 bases and J by 7 bases; unmatched bases: 8. The CDR3 totals 14 residues. The germline CDR1 and CDR2 sequences are SNHLY and FYNNEI. CDR3 sequence: CASRHGQGAGEQYF. As DNA, the CDR3 is TGTGCCAGCAGGCATGGACAGGGGGCAGGGGAGCAGTACTTC.

In this sample, this clonotype turned up a few times. The chain uses TRBV12-3 or TRBV12-4 and TRBJ2-2; TRBD2 matches 9 bases. The CDR3 consists of 16 residues. V was pared by 3 bases and J by 5 bases, with 7 bases of the junction left unmatched. The DNA for the CDR3 is TGTGCCAGCAGTTTGAGTAGCGGGAGCTTGACCGGGGAGCTGTTTTTT. It is translated as CASSLSSGSLTGELFF.

The rearrangement uses TRBV20-1 and TRBJ2-7; no firm D call. The V and J ends lost 4 bases and 3 bases respectively, with 7 bases between them. CDR1 DFQATT and CDR2 SNEGSKA come from the germline V gene (reference sequence). CDR3 length: 11 residues. The CDR3 sequence: CSAILVYEQYF. Here the CDR3 DNA reads TGCAGTGCTATACTCGTCTACGAGCAGTACTTC.

J is TRBJ1-1 and V is TRBV5-1; D gene ambiguous. V lost 0 bases to trimming and J lost 2 bases, with 2 bases between them. Germline V lookup: CDR1 SGHRS, CDR2 YFSETQ. CDR3 size: 12 residues. In nucleotides, the CDR3 is TGCGCCAGCAGCTTGGACAACACTGAAGCTTTCTTT. It is translated as CASSLDNTEAFF. The complete variable domain, with remaining parts taken from reference TRBV5-1 and TRBJ1-1, reads KAGVTQTPRYLIKTRGQQVTLSCSPISGHRSVSWYQQTPGQGLQFLFEYFSETQRNKGNFPGRFSGRQFSNSRSEMNVSTLELGDSALYLCASSLDNTEAFFGQGTRLTVV.

The chain combines TRBV15 with TRBJ2-1; TRBD2 agrees at 14 bases. The CDR3 contains 16 residues. V shed 8 bases, J shed 7 bases, and the junction held 10 bases outside the gene matches. The germline V gene encodes CDR1 LNHNV and CDR2 YYDKDF (reference sequence). The CDR3 coding sequence is TGTGCCACCGGCTCCAGACTAGCGGGAGGGCTGAATGAGCAGTTCTTC. Its translation is CATGSRLAGGLNEQFF.

CDR3 DNA: TGTGCCAGCAGCCAGCTGCAACTAGCGGGGGGTGACATTCAGTACTTC. Residues: CASSQLQLAGGDIQYF. The rearrangement joins TRBV3-1 to TRBJ2-4; 12 bases map to TRBD2. The CDR3 has 16 amino acids. The germline V gene has CDR1 LGHDT and CDR2 YNNKEL (reference sequence). Trimming cost V 3 bases and J 8 bases; bases outside gene matches: 8.

This clonotype has more than one count but fewer than ten. Mismatch with germline at one junction end may stem from a read error. This sequence joins TRBV7-7 and TRBJ2-5, with 11 bases that match TRBD2. The CDR3 spans 14 residues. In germline, CDR1 is SSHAT, CDR2 FNYEAQ (reference sequence). The CDR3 nucleotides read TGTGCTAGCAGCTTTAGCGGGGGGGATGAGACCCAGTACTTC. Its protein is CASSFSGGDETQYF.

The rearrangement joins TRBV7-3 to TRBJ2-1; 15 nucleotides line up with TRBD2. Per germline, CDR1 SGHTA and CDR2 FQGTGA. Germline trimming cut 0 bases from V and 5 bases from J; bases unmatched to any gene: 2. This CDR3 is 17 amino acids long. For the CDR3, the DNA is TGTGCCAGCAGCTTAACTCGGACTAGCGGGAGGGACAATGAGCAGTTCTTC. It is translated as CASSLTRTSGRDNEQFF.

This clonotype has more than one count but fewer than ten. Written as DNA, the CDR3 is TGTGCCAGCAGTTACTCAGGGGGGATGGGGGGGCAGTTCTTC. It encodes CASSYSGGMGGQFF. V gene TRBV6-5 combines with J gene TRBJ2-1; D might be TRBD1 or TRBD2, each matching 6 bases. The CDR3 is 14 residues long. CDR1 is MNHEY, CDR2 SVGAGI, per germline. Trimming left V 0 bases short and J 12 bases short, with 15 bases between.

This clonotype was counted only a few times. The chain couples TRBV4-1 to TRBJ2-2; a possible D gene is TRBD1 (6 bases). Trimming stripped 1 base from V and 0 bases from J, with 6 bases between. The germline gives CDR1 MGHRA, CDR2 YSYEKL. The CDR3 consists of 15 residues. The DNA of the CDR3 is TGCGCCAGCAGCCAAGGGGGGCCGAACACCGGGGAGCTGTTTTTT. Translating it yields CASSQGGPNTGELFF.

This clonotype was counted a few times. The rearrangement links TRBV12-3 or TRBV12-4 to TRBJ2-1, with TRBD2 matching over 9 bases. The J segment lost 8 bases and the V segment lost 4 bases, leaving 9 bases of the junction unmatched. This CDR3 is 15 amino acids long. In nucleotides, the CDR3 is TGTGCCAGCAGTTCCCCGGGACTAGCCGCGCATGAGCAGTTCTTC. It specifies CASSSPGLAAHEQFF.

The rearrangement joins TRBV5-1 to TRBJ2-3; D is possibly TRBD1 or TRBD2 (5 bases each). Deletions cut 4 bases from V and 5 bases from J, with 17 bases between. Germline lookup yields CDR1 SGHRS and CDR2 YFSETQ. The CDR3 has 15 amino acids. The CDR3 loop is CASSPNGASGDTQYF. The CDR3 DNA is TGCGCCAGCAGCCCGAACGGGGCTAGTGGAGATACGCAGTATTTT.

This clonotype was counted at least ten times. The rearrangement uses TRBV20-1 and TRBJ2-7; 7 bases align to TRBD1. CDR1 is DFQATT and CDR2 is SNEGSKA in the germline V gene (reference sequence). Trimming cost V 3 bases and J 0 bases; bases outside gene matches: 8. The CDR3 is 15 residues long. Here the CDR3 reads CSASRTGVGSYEQYF. The CDR3 coding sequence is TGCAGTGCTAGTAGGACAGGTGTGGGCTCCTACGAGCAGTACTTC.

The table lists this clonotype with a few counts. The V and J genes are TRBV7-2 and TRBJ1-6, with D hard to call. This CDR3 contains 15 residues. Germline lookup yields CDR1 SGHTA and CDR2 FQGNSA. With 2 bases removed from V and 4 bases from J, the gap between germline ends came to 9 bases. The CDR3 DNA reads TGTGCCAGCAGCTTACTTCCAGTTTATAATTCACCCCTCCACTTT. This codes for CASSLLPVYNSPLHF.